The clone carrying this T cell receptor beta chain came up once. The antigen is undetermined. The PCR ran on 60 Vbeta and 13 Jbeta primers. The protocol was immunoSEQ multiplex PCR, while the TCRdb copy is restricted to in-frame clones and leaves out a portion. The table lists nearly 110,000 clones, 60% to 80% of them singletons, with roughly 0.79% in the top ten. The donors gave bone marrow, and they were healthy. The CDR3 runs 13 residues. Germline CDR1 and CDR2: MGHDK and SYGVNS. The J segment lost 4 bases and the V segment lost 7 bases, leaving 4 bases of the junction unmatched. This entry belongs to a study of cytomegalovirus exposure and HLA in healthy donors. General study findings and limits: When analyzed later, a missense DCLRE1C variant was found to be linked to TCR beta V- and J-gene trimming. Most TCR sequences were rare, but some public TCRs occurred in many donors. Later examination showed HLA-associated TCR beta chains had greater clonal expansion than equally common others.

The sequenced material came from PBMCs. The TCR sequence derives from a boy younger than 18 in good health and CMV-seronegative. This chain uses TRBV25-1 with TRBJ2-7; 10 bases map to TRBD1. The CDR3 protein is CASMGQGIYEQYF. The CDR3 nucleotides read TGTGCCAGCATGGGACAGGGGATTTACGAGCAGTACTTC.